The next 32 T cell receptor beta chains were all read from a single sample in a study of CD8 T cells in Susac syndrome. An amount of RNA that ranged from roughly 0.5 to 1 ug was reverse transcribed with random hexamers. One entry per CDR3 protein, called by TCRdb with MiXCR from the immunoSEQ multiplex PCR reads. The data hold 130,000 or so distinct CDR3 sequences, with 75% to 90% observed a single time. The sequencing sample was made of CD8+ T cells from PBMCs. The origin of the receptors is a human donor with multiple sclerosis.

The chain has TRBV19 and TRBJ2-1; TRBD2 aligns across 8 bases. Germline V gene lookup returns CDR1 LNHDA and CDR2 SQIVND (reference sequence). The V gene end was trimmed by 3 bases and the J gene end by 5 bases; junction bases not matched to a gene: 6. This CDR3 has 15 amino acids. The CDR3 bases are TGTGCCAGTAGTATGGTTAGCGGGGCTAACAATGAGCAGTTCTTC. Translation gives CASSMVSGANNEQFF. Drawing the rest from reference TRBV19 and TRBJ2-1, the complete variable domain is DGGITQSPKYLFRKEGQNVTLSCEQNLNHDAMYWYRQDPGQGLRLIYYSQIVNDFQKGDIAEGYSVSREKKESFPLTVTSAQKNPTAFYLCASSMVSGANNEQFFGPGTRLTVL.

For the CDR3, the DNA is TGTGCCAGCAGTTACCCCTGGACAGGGGCAAATTACCAGTACAATGAGCAGTTCTTC. This translates into CASSYPWTGANYQYNEQFF. The chain is built from TRBV6-5 and TRBJ2-1, with 9 bases that match TRBD1. CDR1 is MNHEY, CDR2 SVGAGI, per germline. J was trimmed by 4 bases and V by 2 bases; bases with no gene match: 15. The CDR3 is 19 residues long.

The chain employs TRBV7-9 and TRBJ2-2, with 10 nucleotides matching TRBD1. Germline V lookup: CDR1 SEHNR, CDR2 FQNEAQ (reference sequence). The V segment lost 5 bases and the J segment 3 bases; nucleotides outside the gene matches: 6. The CDR3 runs to 16 residues. The CDR3 DNA is TGTGCCAGCAGCCTTTTCGGGACAGGGGACACCGGGGAGCTGTTTTTT. Protein: CASSLFGTGDTGELFF.

This chain links TRBV5-4 with TRBJ2-1; 7 nucleotides agree with TRBD2. The CDR3 is 14 amino acids. Germline V gene lookup returns CDR1 SGHNT and CDR2 YYREEE (reference sequence). With 3 bases clipped from V and 8 bases from J, the junction kept 8 bases outside the gene matches. The CDR3 region has the DNA TGTGCCAGCAGCTGGACTAGTGGGTTGGATGAGCAGTTCTTC. Its protein is CASSWTSGLDEQFF. The variable domain in full, with the rest retrieved from reference TRBV5-4 and TRBJ2-1, is ETGVTQSPTHLIKTRGQQVTLRCSSQSGHNTVSWYQQALGQGPQFIFQYYREEENGRGNFPPRFSGLQFPNYSSELNVNALELDDSALYLCASSWTSGLDEQFFGPGTRLTVL.

The chain carries TRBV20-1 and TRBJ2-7; D unclear. Germline values: CDR1 DFQATT, CDR2 SNEGSKA (reference sequence). Trimming removed 2 bases from V and 0 bases from J, with 11 bases in between. There are 14 residues in the CDR3. The CDR3 spells CSARCDHDSYEQYF. In nucleotides, the CDR3 is TGCAGTGCTAGATGTGACCACGACTCCTACGAGCAGTACTTC.

The chain joins TRBV2 to TRBJ1-2; D is perhaps TRBD1 (5 bases). With 8 bases removed from V and 7 bases from J, the gap between germline ends came to 20 bases. This CDR3 has 14 residues. Germline CDR1 SNHLY, CDR2 FYNNEI. This CDR3 reads CASADIGPFSGYTF. Written as DNA, the CDR3 is TGTGCCAGCGCGGACATCGGACCCTTCAGTGGCTACACCTTC.

This clonotype was counted only a few times. The rearrangement uses TRBV30 and TRBJ2-7; no clear D gene. V gave up 2 bases and J gave up 2 bases, with 4 bases separating them. The CDR3 covers 11 residues. Germline V gene lookup returns CDR1 GTSNPN and CDR2 SVGIG (reference sequence). The CDR3 DNA reads TGTGCCTGGAGTCCGGCCTACGAGCAGTACTTC. As protein: CAWSPAYEQYF.

This chain connects TRBV28 to TRBJ2-2; D gene ambiguous. The CDR3 runs 14 residues. The germline gives CDR1 MDHEN, CDR2 SYDVKM. V was shortened by 0 bases and J by 2 bases, with 4 bases between the two germline ends. The DNA for the CDR3 is TGTGCCAGCAGTTTATGGGCCAACACCGGGGAGCTGTTTTTT. It translates to CASSLWANTGELFF.

The chain joins TRBV6-1 to TRBJ2-7; 11 nucleotides align to TRBD2. J gave up 3 bases and V 4 bases, and 8 bases lay outside the gene matches. This CDR3 is built from 16 residues. Germline V CDR1 and CDR2: MNHNS, SASEGT. CDR3 in DNA: TGTGCCAGCAGTGGCCTGACTAGCGGGGCATACTACGAGCAGTACGTC. Its translation is CASSGLTSGAYYEQYV.

This clonotype was detected only a few times. At one end, the junction sequence differs from germline, possibly due to a read error. The genes are TRBV7-7 and TRBJ2-1; maybe TRBD2 (5 bases). Germline V gene lookup returns CDR1 SSHAT and CDR2 FNYEAQ (reference sequence). The CDR3 spans 13 residues. The DNA for the CDR3 is TGTGCTAGCAGCTTAGAGGGCGGGAATGAGCAGTTCTTC. It encodes CASSLEGGNEQFF. Using reference TRBV7-7 and TRBJ2-1 for the parts outside the CDR3, the full variable domain is GAGVSQSPRYKVTKRGQDVTLRCDPISSHATLYWYQQALGQGPEFLTYFNYEAQPDKSGLPSDRFSAERPEGSISTLTIQRTEQRDSAMYRCASSLEGGNEQFFGPGTRLTVL.

The rearrangement links TRBV4-2 to TRBJ2-1; D is possibly TRBD2 (5 bases). The V gene lost 4 bases and the J gene lost 9 bases, with 19 bases spanning the gap. Germline CDR1 LGHNA, CDR2 YNFKEQ. The length of the CDR3 is 15 residues. The CDR3 nucleotides read TGTGCCAGCAGCCCCTATTGGGGTGAAGGGAGTGAGCAGTTCTTC. It codes for CASSPYWGEGSEQFF.

The rearrangement joins TRBV2 to TRBJ2-7; 11 nucleotides align to TRBD2. The CDR3 is made up of 14 amino acids. Germline CDR1 is SNHLY and CDR2 is FYNNEI. With V trimmed by 6 bases and J by 9 bases, 10 bases remained unmatched. CDR3 nucleotides: TGTGCCAGCAGCTCAGGACTAGCGGGCTGGGGGCAGTACTTC. This gives the protein CASSSGLAGWGQYF.

The chain recombines TRBV12-3 or TRBV12-4 with TRBJ2-7; no clear D. V was trimmed by 3 bases and J by 2 bases, leaving 8 bases between them. The CDR3 loop spans 13 amino acids. The CDR3 sequence: CASSFGTAYEQYV. CDR3 nucleotides: TGTGCCAGCAGTTTCGGTACAGCCTACGAGCAGTACGTC.

The genes are TRBV20-1 and TRBJ2-7; 7 bases line up with TRBD1. With V trimmed by 0 bases and J by 2 bases, 7 bases remained unmatched. Per germline, CDR1 DFQATT and CDR2 SNEGSKA (reference sequence). The CDR3 has 15 amino acids. Here the CDR3 DNA reads TGCAGTGCTAGAGATCTCCTGCAGGGGGCCTACGAGCAGTACTTC. Translating gives CSARDLLQGAYEQYF.

This clonotype was seen more than once but under ten times. The chain couples TRBV6-1 to TRBJ2-7; D is possibly TRBD2 (6 bases). Trimming shortened V by 6 bases and J by 7 bases, and 19 bases separated the two germline ends. Germline values: CDR1 MNHNS, CDR2 SASEGT. This CDR3 spans 14 amino acids. The CDR3 here is CASSSVAEGFEQYV. In DNA, the CDR3 is TGTGCCAGCAGCTCCGTTGCGGAGGGGTTTGAGCAGTACGTC.

The chain recombines TRBV10-3 with TRBJ1-2; tentative D call: TRBD1 (6 bases). Per germline, CDR1 ENHRY and CDR2 SYGVKD. The V gene lost 11 bases and the J gene lost 9 bases, with 16 bases spanning the gap. The CDR3 is made up of 11 amino acids. This CDR3 is CALGDTYSYTF. CDR3 sequence (DNA): TGTGCCCTAGGGGACACGTACAGCTACACCTTC.

This chain joins TRBV27 and TRBJ2-1; tentative D call: TRBD2 (5 bases). Germline V gene sequence: CDR1 MNHEY, CDR2 SMNVEV (reference sequence). The V gene lost 4 bases and the J gene lost 0 bases, with 13 bases spanning the gap. The CDR3 runs to 16 residues. The CDR3 region is CASSSLEGSSYNEQFF. The CDR3 DNA follows: TGTGCCAGCAGTTCGCTGGAAGGGAGCTCCTACAATGAGCAGTTCTTC.

This sequence joins TRBV9 and TRBJ2-7, with unresolved D. Germline CDR1 is SGDLS and CDR2 is YYNGEE. The CDR3 sequence is 13 residues long. Trimming left V 3 bases short and J 6 bases short, with 13 bases between. The CDR3 spells CASSAEVGSEQYV. As DNA, the CDR3 is TGTGCCAGCAGCGCCGAGGTAGGCAGCGAGCAGTACGTC.

J is TRBJ2-2 and V is TRBV6-5; the D is unclear. The CDR3 consists of 13 residues. Trimming shortened V by 2 bases and J by 7 bases, and 8 bases separated the two germline ends. Germline CDR1 is MNHEY and CDR2 is SVGAGI. CDR3 sequence: CASSYLESGELFF. The CDR3 nucleotides read TGTGCCAGCAGTTACCTAGAAAGCGGGGAGCTGTTTTTT.

This rearrangement joins TRBV19 to TRBJ1-4; D might be TRBD1 (5 bases). Germline-derived CDR1 and CDR2 are LNHDA and SQIVND (reference sequence). CDR3 size: 14 residues. V was cut by 4 bases and J by 6 bases, with 12 bases left in between. The CDR3 bases are TGTGCCAGTAGTACTACAGGCGGGGATGAAAAACTGTTTTTT. This codes for CASSTTGGDEKLFF.

The chain carries TRBV27 and TRBJ2-3; D unclear. In germline, CDR1 is MNHEY, CDR2 SMNVEV (reference sequence). Trimming cost V 4 bases and J 3 bases, with 11 bases left between them. The CDR3 is 14 amino acids. CDR3 region: CASSSPPGTDTQYF. Here the CDR3 DNA reads TGTGCCAGCAGTTCCCCACCCGGGACAGATACGCAGTATTTT.

The chain links TRBV20-1 to TRBJ2-3; a possible D gene is TRBD1 (6 bases). The germline V gene encodes CDR1 DFQATT and CDR2 SNEGSKA (reference sequence). CDR3 length: 13 amino acids. V was cut by 5 bases and J by 7 bases, with 16 bases left in between. CDR3 in amino acids: CSALKPTGNTQYF. DNA of the CDR3: TGCAGTGCTCTCAAACCAACAGGGAATACGCAGTATTTT.

Remarks on this clonotype: One end of the junction varies from germline; a read error may be responsible. The rearrangement uses TRBV13 and TRBJ1-2; the D gene is possibly TRBD1 (6 bases). The CDR3 has 16 amino acids. Germline CDR1 PRHDT, CDR2 FYEKMQ (reference sequence). The CDR3 sequence: CASSVGQVQGYYGYTF. The CDR3 DNA is TGTGCCAGCAGCGTAGGTCAGGTACAGGGATATTATGGCTACACCTTC.

The chain has TRBV11-3 and TRBJ2-1; 9 bases match TRBD1. V was clipped by 4 bases and J by 6 bases; unmatched bases: 10. CDR1 is SGHNT and CDR2 is YENEEA in the germline V gene. The CDR3 runs to 16 residues. The CDR3 DNA sequence: TGTGCCAGCAGCTGGCCCCGGGACAGGGTAGGCAATGAGCAGTTCTTC. Translated: CASSWPRDRVGNEQFF.

This clonotype was seen just once. The chain is built from TRBV11-2 and TRBJ2-4; D assignment may be TRBD1 or TRBD2 (5 bases each). Trimming removed 0 bases at V and 9 bases at J, with 21 bases between. The CDR3 is 17 residues long. Germline V gene sequence: CDR1 SGHAT, CDR2 FQNNGV. CDR3 bases: TGTGCCAGCAGCTTAGATCCCGGGGCATTTCTTTCCGGCATTCAGTACTTC. It codes for CASSLDPGAFLSGIQYF.

The genes are TRBV28 and TRBJ1-1, with unresolved D. Germline CDR1 MDHEN, CDR2 SYDVKM. Trimming removed 1 base at V and 2 bases at J, with 5 bases between. This CDR3 is built from 13 residues. The CDR3 region has the DNA TGTGCCAGCAGTTTATATGCTAACACTGAAGCTTTCTTT. It translates to CASSLYANTEAFF.

In its sample, this clonotype was seen a few times. This chain connects TRBV14 to TRBJ2-7; D gene unclear. Germline assignment: CDR1 SGHDN and CDR2 FVKESK. The V end was cut by 1 base, the J end by 3 bases, with 13 bases between. The CDR3 loop spans 15 amino acids. The CDR3 coding sequence is TGTGCCAGCAGCCAAGTGGGCGTTGGAGACTACGAGCAGTACTTC. As protein: CASSQVGVGDYEQYF.

The CDR3 nucleotides are TGTGCCAGCAGTTTAACAGGGCAGAATCAGCCCCAGCATTTT. Translation: CASSLTGQNQPQHF. This sequence joins TRBV27 and TRBJ1-5; D may be TRBD1 (6 bases). The germline CDR1 and CDR2 sequences are MNHEY and SMNVEV (reference sequence). This CDR3 contains 14 residues. Trimming cost V 2 bases and J 4 bases, with 9 bases left between them.

The chain carries TRBV30 and TRBJ1-2, with D unclear. The germline V gene encodes CDR1 GTSNPN and CDR2 SVGIG (reference sequence). V lost 4 bases and J lost 3, with 15 bases in between. CDR3 length: 14 residues. The CDR3 protein is CAWIKRSYYYGYTF. The CDR3 nucleotides read TGTGCCTGGATAAAACGGAGTTATTACTATGGCTACACCTTC.

V and J are TRBV12-3 or TRBV12-4 and TRBJ2-3; no firm D call. Trimming pared 5 bases from V and 6 bases from J, leaving 9 bases between. CDR3 size: 12 residues. In nucleotides, the CDR3 is TGTGCCAGCAGTCCGGAGAGGGATACGCAGTATTTT. Translated, it gives CASSPERDTQYF.

This clonotype occurred once. The chain recombines TRBV29-1 with TRBJ1-1; no firm D call. V gave up 1 base and J gave up 7 bases, with 7 bases separating them. CDR1 and CDR2 (germline): SQVTM, ANQGSEA. This CDR3 comprises 11 residues. The CDR3 nucleotides read TGCAGCGTTGAAGCGGTGCGTGAAGCTTTCTTT. Translating gives CSVEAVREAFF.

V usage is TRBV12-3 or TRBV12-4 and J usage is TRBJ2-1; the D gene is possibly TRBD1 (7 bases). The V end was cut by 1 base, the J end by 7 bases, with 11 bases between. This CDR3 comprises 14 residues. This CDR3 reads CASSLVAGGNEQFF. The DNA for the CDR3 is TGTGCCAGCAGTTTAGTGGCAGGGGGGAATGAGCAGTTCTTC.